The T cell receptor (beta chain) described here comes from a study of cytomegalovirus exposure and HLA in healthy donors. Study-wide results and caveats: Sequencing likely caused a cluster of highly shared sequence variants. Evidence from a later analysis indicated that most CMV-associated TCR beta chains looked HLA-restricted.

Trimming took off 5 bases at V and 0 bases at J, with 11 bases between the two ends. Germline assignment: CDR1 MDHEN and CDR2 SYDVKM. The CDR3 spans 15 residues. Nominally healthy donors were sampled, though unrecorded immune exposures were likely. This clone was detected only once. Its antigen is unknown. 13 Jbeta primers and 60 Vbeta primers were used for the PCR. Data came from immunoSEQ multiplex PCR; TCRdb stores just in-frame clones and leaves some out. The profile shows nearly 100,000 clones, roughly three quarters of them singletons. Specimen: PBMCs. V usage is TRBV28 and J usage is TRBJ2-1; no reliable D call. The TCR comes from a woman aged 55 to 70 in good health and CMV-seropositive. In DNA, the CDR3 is TGTGCCAGCAGTCCTTTCGATAGCTCCTACAATGAGCAGTTCTTC. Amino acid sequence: CASSPFDSSYNEQFF.